The rows below give T cell receptor beta chains drawn from one sample of a study of CD4+ T cells in melanoma. TCRdb keeps only in-frame clones here, not all; method: immunoSEQ multiplex PCR. The sample lists about 18,000 clones; roughly 80% were seen once. The material sequenced was cells from a culture (not recorded whether cultured in vitro). Receptor source: a human donor with melanoma. Both conserved end residues are part of each CDR3. The D gene is left open where the match is weak. Clone size is shown for a subset of rows, as once, few, many or a class of expanded clone.

abundance: -; d_gene: TRBD2; v_gene: TRBV9; j_gene: TRBJ2-5; CDR3nt: TGTGCCAGCAGCGTTCACGGGACTACAACGTACCAAGAGACCCAGTACTTC; CDR3aa: CASSVHGTTTYQETQYF
abundance: -; d_gene: TRBD1; v_gene: TRBV18; j_gene: TRBJ2-1; CDR3nt: TGTGCCAGCTCACGACAGGGCGCCTACAATGAGCAGTTCTTC; CDR3aa: CASSRQGAYNEQFF
abundance: -; d_gene: -; v_gene: TRBV7-3; j_gene: TRBJ2-2; CDR3nt: TGTGCCAGCAGCTTATCATCAGGGGAGGTCGGGGAGCTGTTTTTT; CDR3aa: CASSLSSGEVGELFF
abundance: -; d_gene: -; v_gene: TRBV19; j_gene: TRBJ2-7; CDR3nt: TGTGCCAGTAGTGATGGAACAGGTAATACCTACGAGCAGTACTTC; CDR3aa: CASSDGTGNTYEQYF
abundance: -; d_gene: -; v_gene: TRBV15; j_gene: TRBJ1-4; CDR3nt: TGTGCCACCAGCAGGGGGGGGACCTATAATGAAAAACTGTTTTTT; CDR3aa: CATSRGGTYNEKLFF
abundance: -; d_gene: -; v_gene: TRBV5-4; j_gene: TRBJ1-1; CDR3nt: TGTGCCAGCAGCGGATTAAACACTGAAGCTTTCTTT; CDR3aa: CASSGLNTEAFF
abundance: -; d_gene: TRBD2; v_gene: TRBV2; j_gene: TRBJ2-1; CDR3nt: TGTGCCAGCAAGGCGGCGGGGGAGACTTACAATGAGCAGTTCTTC; CDR3aa: CASKAAGETYNEQFF
abundance: once; d_gene: -; v_gene: TRBV11-2; j_gene: TRBJ2-7; CDR3nt: TGTGCCAGCAGCTTGGGTGCCGGGACAAGCTACGAGCAGTACTTC; CDR3aa: CASSLGAGTSYEQYF
abundance: -; d_gene: -; v_gene: TRBV5-1; j_gene: TRBJ1-2; CDR3nt: TGCGCCAGCAGCTTGGCAGGGTCGTCGGCCAGCCTTCAATATGGCTACACCTTC; CDR3aa: CASSLAGSSASLQYGYTF
abundance: -; d_gene: -; v_gene: TRBV6-5; j_gene: TRBJ1-5; CDR3nt: TGTGCCAGCAGCGCCGCTCAGAATCAGCCCCAGCATTTT; CDR3aa: CASSAAQNQPQHF
abundance: few; d_gene: -; v_gene: TRBV6-5; j_gene: TRBJ1-4; CDR3nt: TGTGCCAGCAGTCAGTATCCCGGTAATGAAAAACTGTTTTTT; CDR3aa: CASSQYPGNEKLFF
abundance: -; d_gene: TRBD2; v_gene: TRBV5-6; j_gene: TRBJ2-3; CDR3nt: TGTGCCAGCCGAAGAGGGGTAGCGGGGGGTCGCACAGATACGCAGTATTTT; CDR3aa: CASRRGVAGGRTDTQYF
abundance: -; d_gene: -; v_gene: TRBV7-9; j_gene: TRBJ2-7; CDR3nt: TGTGCCAGCAGCTTACGGGGGTTCGGAGAGCAGTACTTC; CDR3aa: CASSLRGFGEQYF
abundance: once; d_gene: TRBD1; v_gene: TRBV7-9; j_gene: TRBJ2-5; CDR3nt: TGTGCCAGCAGCTCAAACCCCGGGGACAGGGGAGAGACCCAGTACTTC; CDR3aa: CASSSNPGDRGETQYF
abundance: -; d_gene: -; v_gene: TRBV10-3; j_gene: TRBJ1-3; CDR3nt: TGTGCCATCAGCCGAGGGCCTGGAAACACCATATATTTT; CDR3aa: CAISRGPGNTIYF
abundance: -; d_gene: TRBD1; v_gene: TRBV6-5; j_gene: TRBJ1-4; CDR3nt: TGTGCCAGCAGGGATACAGGGGGCGACGAAAAACTGTTTTTT; CDR3aa: CASRDTGGDEKLFF
abundance: -; d_gene: -; v_gene: TRBV18; j_gene: TRBJ2-1; CDR3nt: TGTGCCAGCTCACCACCTCGGGGGCGCCCGGATGAGCAGTTCTTC; CDR3aa: CASSPPRGRPDEQFF
abundance: -; d_gene: TRBD1; v_gene: TRBV5-1; j_gene: TRBJ1-1; CDR3nt: TGCGCCAGCAGCCCCCATCCCGGACAGGGCAACACTGAAGCTTTCTTT; CDR3aa: CASSPHPGQGNTEAFF
abundance: -; d_gene: -; v_gene: TRBV5-4; j_gene: TRBJ1-2; CDR3nt: TGTGCCAGCAGCTTGGGGGCAGGGATTAGCTATGGCTACACCTTC; CDR3aa: CASSLGAGISYGYTF
abundance: -; d_gene: -; v_gene: TRBV7-9; j_gene: TRBJ1-4; CDR3nt: TGTGCCAGCGCCGGGGGGGCTAATGAAAAACTGTTTTTT; CDR3aa: CASAGGANEKLFF
abundance: -; d_gene: TRBD1; v_gene: TRBV2; j_gene: TRBJ1-2; CDR3nt: TGTGCCAGCAGTGAATTGGGACAGGGCATGTATGGCTACACCTTC; CDR3aa: CASSELGQGMYGYTF
abundance: -; d_gene: -; v_gene: TRBV21-1; j_gene: TRBJ1-6; CDR3nt: TGTGCCAGCAGCAAATGGTGGGGGTCCTATAATTCACCCCTCCACTTT; CDR3aa: CASSKWWGSYNSPLHF